Here is one T cell receptor beta chain with its context. Its antigen is not yet known. No much larger clone is present one base from it, and per-base qualities are unavailable. Measured from the cysteine to the phenylalanine, the CDR3 is 12 residues long. This entry keeps only the CDR3 DNA: 36 bases, framed from base 1. At the junction V is shortened by 5 bases and J by 4 bases, with 7 bases in between. CDR1 MNHNY and CDR2 SVGAGI were looked up in the germline V gene (reference sequence). The collaborating institutions used their own protocols to collect whole blood in K2EDTA tubes. For TCRbeta analysis, collaborators shipped samples as frozen whole blood, isolated PBMCs, or DNA extracted from either of those sample types. TCRbeta CDR3 regions were amplified from genomic DNA by means of the immunoSEQ Assay, a bias-controlled multiplex PCR. In the paper's pipeline: Nucleated cell counts per sample were estimated from amplification of reference gene primers within the assay. To quantify the absolute abundance of each unique TCRbeta CDR3 rearrangement, sequence reads were collapsed and filtered. For each sample, productive Simpson clonality was calculated as the square root of Simpson's diversity index across productive rearrangements. The table comes from immuneACCESS by way of TCRdb, which keeps in-frame sequences with V and J called. Part of the clones is missing from these tables; in studies checked, under half for an unresolved V gene and the rest for unknown reasons. That table furnishes V, J and clone size, whereas the DNA furnished D and trimming. The sample table holds roughly 20,000 clones, of which about 88% were seen once. The ten largest make up 9.5% to 13% of the sample.

This record belongs to a study of blood T cell repertoires in COVID-19 (dated by TCRdb to the early 2020s). The study in broad terms: Samples from collaborators originated in the United States, Italy and Spain and spanned both the acute and convalescent phases of COVID-19. The prospective study material was composed of cDNA or gDNA derived from T cells, B-cell-depleted T cells, or PBMCs. The dataset comprised deeply sampled blood TCRbeta repertoires from subjects exposed to, actively infected with, or recovered from COVID-19. The repertoires were made available in a free public database intended to serve as a resource for research on the immune response to SARS-CoV-2. Samples were obtained from the ongoing ImmuneRACE study (first 160 participants) and from over 1,000 subjects provided by 6 global collaborators. Sample metadata almost always included a de-identified subject ID, COVID-19 status, age in years and sex. Where HLA class I and class II types were available, the types were taken from metadata supplied by the sample provider, not from assay-based typing. On the study overall, not on this receptor specifically: How much clinical and demographic metadata was included differed by source and by participant, and the metadata was provided uncurated.

This sequence originates from a human donor in a cohort sampled during active COVID-19. The source material was peripheral blood. The V and J genes are TRBV6-6 and TRBJ2-3, with the D gene too uncertain to name. The CDR3 reads CASSRPPDTQYF. The DNA sequence is as follows: TGTGCCAGCAGTCGCCCTCCAGATACGCAGTATTTT.